These 5 T cell receptor beta chains originate from one sample sequenced in a study of control samples from healthy donors and cancer patients. Repertoires were generated with immunoSEQ multiplex PCR, while TCRdb's copy carries only in-frame clones and drops some. The sample consists of 90,000 to 150,000 clones, around 87% of them appearing once. Sequencing input: blood. The receptors stem from a man aged 30-40 years in good health.

This chain connects TRBV30 to TRBJ2-2, with D possibly being TRBD1 or TRBD2 (6 bases each). V dropped 1 base and J dropped 5 bases, with 11 bases sitting between them. CDR3 length equals 14 residues. Looked up from germline, CDR1 is GTSNPN and CDR2 is SVGIG (reference sequence). CDR3 in DNA: TGTGCCTGGAGTGAGGGGGGCGGGACCGGGGAGCTGTTTTTT. Translation gives CAWSEGGGTGELFF.

The chain couples TRBV6-5 to TRBJ2-3; no clear D gene. The CDR3 totals 11 residues. The V and J ends lost 4 bases and 9 bases respectively, with 8 bases between them. In germline, CDR1 is MNHEY, CDR2 SVGAGI. Written as DNA, the CDR3 is TGTGCCAGCAGTTTGTTAGACACGCAGTATTTT. As protein: CASSLLDTQYF.

This sequence joins TRBV4-1 and TRBJ1-1, with a possible D match to TRBD1 (6 bases). From germline, CDR1 is MGHRA and CDR2 YSYEKL. The CDR3 covers 15 residues. V lost 1 base and J lost 10, with 19 bases in between. The CDR3 coding sequence is TGCGCCAGCAGCCAAGTGCGAGGACAGCGGTTTGTAGCTTTCTTT. It encodes CASSQVRGQRFVAFF.

This rearrangement joins TRBV7-7 to TRBJ1-5; D remains ambiguous. Germline CDR1 and CDR2: SSHAT and FNYEAQ (reference sequence). V lost 3 bases and J lost 5, with 5 bases in between. The CDR3 consists of 12 residues. This chain's CDR3 is CASSFCYQPQHF. CDR3 sequence (DNA): TGTGCCAGCAGCTTCTGCTATCAGCCCCAGCATTTT.

This clone showed up just a few times. The rearrangement links TRBV7-9 to TRBJ1-5; 7 bases agree with TRBD1. The J segment lost 1 base and the V segment lost 8 bases, leaving 5 bases of the junction unmatched. The CDR3 sequence is 14 residues long. Germline CDR1 SEHNR, CDR2 FQNEAQ (reference sequence). CDR3 sequence (DNA): TGTGCCAGCGGAGGACAGGAGAGCAATCAGCCCCAGCATTTT. This gives the protein CASGGQESNQPQHF.